This TCR beta chain comes out of a study of cytomegalovirus exposure and HLA in healthy donors. Points from the study as a whole: In the 120 validation repertoires, a later analysis found that first-cohort TCR clusters tended to co-occur. Cytomegalovirus status was reportedly diagnosed by the classifier with high specificity and sensitivity. In vitro, a few CMV-associated chains proved specific for CMV antigens.

Using immunoSEQ multiplex PCR, the repertoire was profiled, and TCRdb retains in-frame clones only, with some absent. The sample shows approximately 58,000 clones, roughly 90% of them seen only once. This clone was observed a single time. The antigen is unknown. Germline lookup yields CDR1 SGHRS and CDR2 YFSETQ. J lost 5 bases, V lost 7 bases, and 6 bases had no gene match. The CDR3 extends over 13 amino acids. The sample was PBMCs. The gene calls are TRBV5-1 and TRBJ2-7; 10 bases match TRBD2. This clonotype was obtained from a woman aged 25 to 39 in good health and CMV-seronegative. The DNA of the CDR3 is TGCGCCAGCGGGCTAGCGGGAGCGGACGAGCAGTACTTC. It translates to CASGLAGADEQYF.